A selection of T cell receptor beta chains follows, all from one sample in a study of PD-1 blockade in classical Hodgkin lymphoma. Sequencing was performed with immunoSEQ multiplex PCR; in TCRdb, only in-frame clones are kept and a portion is missing. The data hold tens of thousands of clones, with 91% observed a single time. Sequenced: peripheral blood mononuclear cells (PBMCs). These receptors were taken from a human donor with classical Hodgkin lymphoma. The CDR3 runs from the conserved cysteine through the conserved F or W. D genes are given only for firm matches. Not every row has a clone size; where given, it reads once, few, many or a size class.

D,J,size,length,V,DNA,CDR3
-,TRBJ2-3,-,15,TRBV2,TGTGCCAGCAGTGAACCTTTTCCGCGCACAGATACGCAGTATTTT,CASSEPFPRTDTQYF
TRBD1,TRBJ2-7,-,15,TRBV2,TGTGCCAGCAGTGGGAGGACAGGGGGCTCCTACGAGCAGTACTTC,CASSGRTGGSYEQYF
TRBD2,TRBJ2-1,-,14,TRBV11-3,TGTGCCAGCAGCTTGTACGGGACTAGCTATGAGCAGTTCTTC,CASSLYGTSYEQFF
TRBD1,TRBJ2-7,-,13,TRBV5-6,TGTGCCAGCAGCGTGGACAGGGCGTACGAGCAGTACTTC,CASSVDRAYEQYF
-,TRBJ2-7,once,12,TRBV6-5,TGTGCCAGCAGTAAGGGTTACTACGAGCAGTACTTC,CASSKGYYEQYF
-,TRBJ2-7,-,13,TRBV5-6,TGTGCCAGCAGCTTGACACTTCTTTACGAGCAGTACTTC,CASSLTLLYEQYF
-,TRBJ1-5,few,13,TRBV30,TGTGCCTGGAGCGGGACGGGAGGCCAGCCCCAGCATTTT,CAWSGTGGQPQHF
TRBD2,TRBJ2-1,-,14,TRBV28,TGTGCCACCGGGCTAGCGGGGGGTTACAATGAGCAGTTCTTC,CATGLAGGYNEQFF
TRBD1,TRBJ1-5,-,14,TRBV28,TGTGCCAGCAGTTTCGTACAGGGGTTTCAGCCCCAGCATTTT,CASSFVQGFQPQHF
-,TRBJ1-1,-,11,TRBV6-1,TGTGCCAGCACACTGAACACTGAAGCTTTCTTT,CASTLNTEAFF
TRBD2,TRBJ2-7,-,16,TRBV7-2,TGTGCCAGCAGCCCGGGGACTAGCGGGCCTTCCTACGAGCAGTACTTC,CASSPGTSGPSYEQYF
-,TRBJ1-2,-,11,TRBV20-1,TGCAGTGCTAGAGGGCCCTATGGCTACACCTTC,CSARGPYGYTF
TRBD2,TRBJ2-3,few,14,TRBV7-2,TGTGCCAGCAGCTTTGCGCTAGCGGGAGCTACGCAGTATTTT,CASSFALAGATQYF
TRBD1,TRBJ2-7,-,18,TRBV19,TGTGCCAGTAGTATTTATCCCCGGGACAGCCAAATTATCTACGAGCAGTACTTC,CASSIYPRDSQIIYEQYF
-,TRBJ2-1,-,16,TRBV21-1,TGTGCCAGCAGCAAAGATAGAGCGGACCCCTACAATGAGCAGTTCTTC,CASSKDRADPYNEQFF
-,TRBJ2-3,-,13,TRBV5-4,TGTGCCAGCAGCGCTGGGATTACAGATACGCAGTATTTT,CASSAGITDTQYF
-,TRBJ1-1,-,15,TRBV27,TGTGCCAGCAGTTGGCTGGGCCCCGGGAACGCTGAAGCTTTCTTT,CASSWLGPGNAEAFF
-,TRBJ2-7,once,15,TRBV6-1,TGTGCCAGCAGTGAACTGGCTAGCCGCCTAGGCGAGCAGTACTTC,CASSELASRLGEQYF
-,TRBJ2-7,-,14,TRBV7-2,TGTGCCAGCAGCTTAATGGGCGGTGGGGTCGAGCAGTACTTC,CASSLMGGGVEQYF
-,TRBJ2-5,-,13,TRBV5-1,TGCGCCAGCACCGGGGACATTCAAGAGACCCAGTACTTC,CASTGDIQETQYF
TRBD1,TRBJ2-7,-,15,TRBV10-3,TGTGCCATCAGTGACTTGACAGGGGGAATGAGCGAGCAGTACTTC,CAISDLTGGMSEQYF
TRBD1,TRBJ2-5,-,15,TRBV29-1,TGCAGCGTTGAAATCAGGGGGTACTCCAGGGAGACCCAGTACTTC,CSVEIRGYSRETQYF
TRBD1,TRBJ2-7,-,15,TRBV5-4,TGTGCCAGCAGCTCGAATCAGGGGGCGGTTTACGAGCAGTACTTC,CASSSNQGAVYEQYF
-,TRBJ2-5,once,11,TRBV7-2,TGTGCCAGCAGCTTGCAAGAGACCCAGTACTTC,CASSLQETQYF
TRBD1,TRBJ1-1,once,15,TRBV5-1,TGCGCCAGCAGCCCTAGGACAGGGGTAAACACTGAAGCTTTCTTT,CASSPRTGVNTEAFF
-,TRBJ2-1,-,16,TRBV7-2,TGTGCCAGCAGCGCTCAGAAAGCGGGAGGGACAGGGGAGCAGTTCTTC,CASSAQKAGGTGEQFF
-,TRBJ2-2,-,13,TRBV7-2,TGTGCCAGCAGCACCCATTCCACCGGGGAGCTGTTTTTT,CASSTHSTGELFF
-,TRBJ2-7,-,11,TRBV20-1,TGCAGTGCTAGTCTGGCCTACGAGCAGTACTTC,CSASLAYEQYF
TRBD2,TRBJ2-1,-,15,TRBV18,TGTGCCAGCTCACCACGAGTAGCGGGAAACCATGAGCAGTTCTTC,CASSPRVAGNHEQFF
TRBD2,TRBJ2-7,-,13,TRBV5-4,TGTGCCAGCAGCTTGACTAGCGGGCGCGAGCAGTACTTC,CASSLTSGREQYF
TRBD1,TRBJ1-3,-,17,TRBV6-1,TGTGCCAGCAGTGTACAGGGGGCGACTCTCTCTGGAAACACCATATATTTT,CASSVQGATLSGNTIYF
-,TRBJ2-1,once,14,TRBV7-8,TGTGCCAGCAGCCAGACCGGGACTCCCAATGAGCAGTTCTTC,CASSQTGTPNEQFF
TRBD2,TRBJ2-1,-,17,TRBV18,TGTGCCAGCTCACCAGGGGTAGCGGGAAGCTCCTACAATGAGCAGTTCTTC,CASSPGVAGSSYNEQFF
-,TRBJ2-1,-,16,TRBV7-2,TGTGCCAGCAGCTTAGATAGGGCCGCTCCCTACAATGAGCAGTTCTTC,CASSLDRAAPYNEQFF
-,TRBJ2-3,-,14,TRBV7-8,TGTGCCAGCAGCACCCGGTGGGGCACAGATACGCAGTATTTT,CASSTRWGTDTQYF
-,TRBJ2-7,-,14,TRBV7-8,TGTGCCAGCAGCTTAGTACAGAGCGACTACGAGCAGTACTTC,CASSLVQSDYEQYF
-,TRBJ1-3,-,15,TRBV7-2,TGTGCCAGCAGCTTCCCGGGGGCGTATGGAAACACCATATATTTT,CASSFPGAYGNTIYF
-,TRBJ1-1,-,15,TRBV28,TGTGCCAGCAGTTTAGTTGGAATCAGGGCCACTGAAGCTTTCTTT,CASSLVGIRATEAFF
-,TRBJ1-4,-,15,TRBV28,TGTGCCAGCAGTTTATTGGGTGCAACTAATGAAAAACTGTTTTTT,CASSLLGATNEKLFF
TRBD1,TRBJ2-7,-,13,TRBV25-1,TGTGCCAGCAGCCGGAGGACAGGGTACGAGCAGTACTTC,CASSRRTGYEQYF
-,TRBJ1-1,-,15,TRBV18,TGTGCCAGCTCACCACCTCCGGGACGGAACACTGAAGCTTTCTTT,CASSPPPGRNTEAFF
TRBD2,TRBJ2-7,few,17,TRBV5-5,TGTGCCAGCAGCCACACTAGCGGGAGGGCATCCTCCTACGAGCAGTACTTC,CASSHTSGRASSYEQYF
TRBD2,TRBJ2-5,-,16,TRBV10-3,TGTGCCATCAGTGGGACTAGCGGGAGGAACCAAGAGACCCAGTACTTC,CAISGTSGRNQETQYF
-,TRBJ2-1,-,14,TRBV5-6,TGTGCCAGCAGCCCAGGGGCCGCCGAGCGTGAGCAGTTCTTC,CASSPGAAEREQFF
TRBD2,TRBJ2-2,-,16,TRBV18,TGTGCCAGCTCACAAACGACTAGCACGAACACCGGGGAGCTGTTTTTT,CASSQTTSTNTGELFF
-,TRBJ2-1,-,16,TRBV18,TGTGCCAGCTCACCGGGCCCTGGCAGCACCTACAATGAGCAGTTCTTC,CASSPGPGSTYNEQFF
TRBD1,TRBJ2-7,-,15,TRBV9,TGTGCCAGCAGCGGACCGGGACAGGGGGACGACGAGCAGTACTTC,CASSGPGQGDDEQYF
-,TRBJ2-5,few,15,TRBV7-7,TGTGCCAGCAGCACTGGGGGGACACCCCAAGAGACCCAGTACTTC,CASSTGGTPQETQYF
TRBD2,TRBJ2-2,-,17,TRBV5-8,TGTGCCAGCAGCTTGGTTAGCGGGAGGGACATGACCGGGGAGCTGTTTTTT,CASSLVSGRDMTGELFF
TRBD1,TRBJ2-3,-,16,TRBV7-3,TGTGCCAGCAGCTTGAGCCCGGACAGGGGCTTGGATACGCAGTATTTT,CASSLSPDRGLDTQYF